The entry below gives a single TCR beta chain sequence along with its context. The antigen remains unidentified. The data were taken from a study of CD8+ T cells in alopecia areata. Looking at the study overall: Percent of scalp involved defined treated patients' severity scores.

Study-level findings and limits: Numerous clones, expanded in lesions, remained in scalp and blood during tofacitinib. Lesional scalp, notably in alopecia totalis/universalis, had clonality above that of normal scalp.

Sequencing relied on a cDNA template that was reverse transcribed from extracted RNA. Sequencing used immunoSEQ multiplex PCR; TCRdb keeps in-frame clones, though not all of them. The table records around 190,000 clones, 50% to 70% of them present only once. Treatment described: oral pan-JAK inhibitor, 5-10 mg twice daily. Germline loops: CDR1 SQVTM, CDR2 ANQGSEA. The CDR3 consists of 12 residues. The ends were cut back, 4 bases at V and 6 bases at J, with 11 bases in the middle. The V gene is TRBV29-1, the J gene TRBJ2-3; no clear D. The starting material was CD4+ T cells sorted from blood, obtained at approximately week 50, from a patient treated with tofacitinib. The source is a human donor with alopecia areata. CDR3 sequence (DNA): TGCAGCGTTGTAAGATTAGGGGATACGCAGTATTTT. The encoded protein is CSVVRLGDTQYF.